This T cell receptor beta chain appears in the sequencing data of a study of PD-1 blockade in classical Hodgkin lymphoma. Specified time point: newly diagnosed, previously untreated cHL patient sample. From thawed PBMCs, CD4+ T cells were purified using magnetic negative selection. V gave up 8 bases and J gave up 5 bases, with 16 bases separating them. Looked up from germline, CDR1 is MNHEY and CDR2 is SMNVEV (reference sequence). The CDR3 loop spans 14 amino acids. Clones were sequenced by immunoSEQ multiplex PCR, and TCRdb holds only the in-frame ones, with some missing. The sample comprises approximately 20,000 clones, roughly four fifths of which are singletons, and over 1% rests with the top ten.

The source of this sequence is a human donor with classical Hodgkin lymphoma. The sequenced material came from CD4+ T cells from blood. The V gene is TRBV27, the J gene TRBJ2-1; D might be TRBD1 or TRBD2, each matching 5 bases. Written as DNA, the CDR3 is TGTGCCAGCGTCTGGACTGGGGACGACAATGAGCAGTTCTTC. This encodes CASVWTGDDNEQFF.